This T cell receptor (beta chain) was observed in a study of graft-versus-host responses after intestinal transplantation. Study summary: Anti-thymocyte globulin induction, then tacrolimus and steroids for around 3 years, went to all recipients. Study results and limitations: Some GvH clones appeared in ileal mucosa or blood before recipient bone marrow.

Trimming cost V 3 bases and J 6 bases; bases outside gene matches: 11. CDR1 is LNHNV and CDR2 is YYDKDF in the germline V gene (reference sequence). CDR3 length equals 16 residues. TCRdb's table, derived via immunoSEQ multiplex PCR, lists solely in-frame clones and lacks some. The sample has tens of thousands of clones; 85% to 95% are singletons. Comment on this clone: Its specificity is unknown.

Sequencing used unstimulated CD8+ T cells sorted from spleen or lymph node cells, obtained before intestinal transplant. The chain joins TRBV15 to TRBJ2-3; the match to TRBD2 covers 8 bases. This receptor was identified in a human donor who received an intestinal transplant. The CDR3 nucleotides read TGTGCCACCAGCAGGGCCGTGGCGGGAGGTGGGGATACGCAGTATTTT. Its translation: CATSRAVAGGGDTQYF.